Following are 27 T cell receptor beta chains from one sample sequenced in a study of shared clonotypes between healthy human individuals. The repertoire was sequenced with immunoSEQ multiplex PCR; TCRdb's copy has only in-frame clones and lacks some. The data contain about 380,000 clones, around 96% of them singletons. The sample was memory CD8+ T cells sorted from blood. Noted subset: CD45RO+ cells pooled with CCR7-negative TemRA cells. Every receptor here comes from a man aged 30 to 39 in good health.

The chain has TRBV7-2 and TRBJ2-7; TRBD2 is a possible D gene (5 bases). Germline V gene data show CDR1 as SGHTA and CDR2 as FQGNSA. This CDR3 comprises 13 residues. Trimming took off 5 bases at V and 3 bases at J, with 11 bases between the two ends. In DNA, the CDR3 is TGTGCCAGCAGCCTAAACGACTACTACGAGCAGTACTTC. Translation: CASSLNDYYEQYF.

The chain employs TRBV5-1 and TRBJ2-5; 9 bases are shared with TRBD2. Germline V CDR1 and CDR2: SGHRS, YFSETQ. The CDR3 sequence is 15 residues long. The trim removed 0 bases at V and 5 bases at J, leaving 5 bases unmatched. The CDR3, as DNA: TGCGCCAGCAGCTTGGTCCTAGCGGGATACGAGACCCAGTACTTC. This sequence encodes CASSLVLAGYETQYF.

The V gene is TRBV18, the J gene TRBJ2-5, with 10 bases aligning to TRBD2. CDR1 KGHSH and CDR2 LQKENI come from the germline V gene. The CDR3 is 18 residues long. The junction had 10 bases not matched to a gene; V was cut back by 2 bases and J by 1 base. The chain's CDR3 is CASSPRIAGGPSQETQYF. Written as DNA, the CDR3 is TGTGCCAGCTCACCAAGGATAGCGGGAGGCCCATCCCAAGAGACCCAGTACTTC.

The J gene is TRBJ2-5, the V gene TRBV29-1; 11 nucleotides agree with TRBD1. The V gene's germline CDR1 is SQVTM and CDR2 ANQGSEA. CDR3 size: 15 residues. V was pared by 7 bases and J by 1 base, with 8 bases of the junction left unmatched. DNA for the CDR3: TGCAGCGCCACCGAAGGGACAGGGGGCCAAGAGACCCAGTACTTC. Amino acid sequence: CSATEGTGGQETQYF.

The chain is built from TRBV28 and TRBJ1-4; D is unresolved. The CDR3 loop spans 13 amino acids. The ends were cut back, 2 bases at V and 5 bases at J, with 6 bases in the middle. Germline V gives CDR1 MDHEN, CDR2 SYDVKM. As DNA, the CDR3 is TGTGCCAGCAGTTTAGAACACAATGAAAAACTGTTTTTT. This codes for CASSLEHNEKLFF.

CDR3 nucleotides: TGTGCCAGTAGTATATGGGGCAGAACCTACGAGCAGTACTTC. Its protein product is CASSIWGRTYEQYF. The V gene is TRBV19, the J gene TRBJ2-7, with D maybe TRBD1 (5 bases). Germline V gene data show CDR1 as LNHDA and CDR2 as SQIVND (reference sequence). V was shortened by 2 bases and J by 2 bases, with 10 bases between the two germline ends. This CDR3 contains 14 residues.

A word on this clone: Other DNA sequences from this sample encode an identical CDR3 as well. The gene calls are TRBV6-1 and TRBJ1-5, with D possibly TRBD1 on 5 matching bases. CDR3 size: 13 residues. V was trimmed by 3 bases and J by 2 bases, leaving 5 bases between them. The germline gives CDR1 MNHNS, CDR2 SASEGT. DNA for the CDR3: TGTGCCAGCAGTGACAGGGGCAATCAGCCCCAGCATTTT. Protein product: CASSDRGNQPQHF.

The chain couples TRBV19 to TRBJ2-2; D is unresolved. CDR3 length: 12 residues. Germline CDR1 reads LNHDA; CDR2 reads SQIVND (reference sequence). V was trimmed by 4 bases and J by 7 bases, leaving 7 bases between them. CDR3 amino acids: CASSRRDGELFF. CDR3 nucleotide sequence: TGTGCCAGTAGTAGAAGGGACGGGGAGCTGTTTTTT.

A note on this clone: A junction boundary mismatches the germline segment, possibly from a read error. V gene TRBV28 combines with J gene TRBJ1-2; D not resolved. Germline V gene data show CDR1 as MDHEN and CDR2 as SYDVKM. The CDR3 totals 13 residues. The DNA of the CDR3 is TGTGCCACCAGTATCCAGGCATCCTATGGCTACACCTTC. This translates into CATSIQASYGYTF.

The chain combines TRBV5-1 with TRBJ1-4, with D perhaps matching TRBD1 (5 bases). There are 14 residues in the CDR3. The V end was cut by 0 bases, the J end by 8 bases, with 11 bases between. Germline V gene data show CDR1 as SGHRS and CDR2 as YFSETQ. The CDR3 loop is CASSLGGVREKLFF. CDR3 bases: TGCGCCAGCAGCTTGGGAGGGGTTCGGGAAAAACTGTTTTTT.

This chain uses TRBV27 with TRBJ2-1; tentative D call: TRBD2 (6 bases). The CDR3 consists of 13 residues. V lost 7 bases and J 6 bases, leaving 13 bases between the germline ends. Germline V gene sequence: CDR1 MNHEY, CDR2 SMNVEV (reference sequence). The CDR3 protein is CASTPGSSNEQFF. CDR3 coding DNA: TGTGCCAGCACACCCGGGAGTAGCAATGAGCAGTTCTTC.

This sequence joins TRBV4-2 and TRBJ1-5, with a possible D match to TRBD1 (5 bases). This CDR3 spans 15 amino acids. From germline, CDR1 is LGHNA and CDR2 YNFKEQ. V was trimmed by 0 bases and J by 1 base, leaving 7 bases between them. The CDR3 coding sequence is TGTGCCAGCAGCCAAGACGGGGACAGCAATCAGCCCCAGCATTTT. Its protein product is CASSQDGDSNQPQHF.

The V and J genes are TRBV5-1 and TRBJ2-3, with a tentative D call TRBD1 (6 bases). Germline CDR1 SGHRS, CDR2 YFSETQ. This CDR3 is 16 amino acids long. V was clipped by 0 bases and J by 2 bases, with 13 bases between them. The CDR3 DNA sequence: TGCGCCAGCAGCTTGGTAGGGGGTCATTTCACAGATACGCAGTATTTT. Amino acids: CASSLVGGHFTDTQYF. The full variable domain, in which reference TRBV5-1 and TRBJ2-3 provide the parts outside the CDR3, is KAGVTQTPRYLIKTRGQQVTLSCSPISGHRSVSWYQQTPGQGLQFLFEYFSETQRNKGNFPGRFSGRQFSNSRSEMNVSTLELGDSALYLCASSLVGGHFTDTQYFGPGTRLTVL.

This chain links TRBV11-2 with TRBJ2-5; a possible D gene is TRBD1 (6 bases). The CDR3 has 13 amino acids. Germline-derived CDR1 and CDR2 are SGHAT and FQNNGV. The V end lost 4 bases, the J end lost 2 bases, and 8 bases lay between the germline ends. CDR3 sequence reads: CASSWGQQETQYF. The CDR3 bases are TGTGCCAGCAGCTGGGGACAACAAGAGACCCAGTACTTC.

The chain combines TRBV30 with TRBJ1-1; D call uncertain. This CDR3 region has 11 residues. Germline lookup yields CDR1 GTSNPN and CDR2 SVGIG (reference sequence). V was pared by 4 bases and J by 4 bases, with 7 bases between. The CDR3 is CAWIVRTEAFF. The CDR3 bases are TGTGCCTGGATTGTACGCACTGAAGCTTTCTTT.

J is TRBJ2-1 and V is TRBV19; 12 nucleotides line up with TRBD2. The CDR3 is made up of 15 amino acids. V lost 5 bases and J lost 9; bases outside the gene matches: 8. Germline-derived CDR1 and CDR2 are LNHDA and SQIVND (reference sequence). The CDR3 DNA reads TGTGCCAGTAGTTATCCGACTAGCGGGAGTACTGAGCAGTTCTTC. It specifies CASSYPTSGSTEQFF.

In nucleotides, the CDR3 is TGTGCCAGCAGCTGGACAGGCACAGATACGCAGTATTTT. Its protein is CASSWTGTDTQYF. V and J are TRBV11-2 and TRBJ2-3; D is possibly TRBD1 (6 bases). Trimming took off 4 bases at V and 1 base at J, with 6 bases between the two ends. The CDR3 contains 13 residues. Germline-derived CDR1 and CDR2 are SGHAT and FQNNGV.

The rearrangement joins TRBV29-1 to TRBJ2-1; D is undetermined. Germline V lookup: CDR1 SQVTM, CDR2 ANQGSEA. The CDR3 sequence is 14 residues long. V was shortened by 4 bases and J by 0 bases, with 10 bases between the two germline ends. CDR3 bases: TGCAGCGTTGGAATGCGGCCCTCCTACAATGAGCAGTTCTTC. The encoded protein is CSVGMRPSYNEQFF.

V and J are TRBV6-5 and TRBJ1-1; D might be TRBD1 (5 bases). From germline, CDR1 is MNHEY and CDR2 SVGAGI. The CDR3 is 13 amino acids. The V end lost 2 bases, the J end lost 6 bases, and 10 bases lay between the germline ends. CDR3 nucleotides: TGTGCCAGCAGTTACAGGGGTGGCGCTGAAGCTTTCTTT. Amino acids: CASSYRGGAEAFF.

CDR3 sequence (DNA): TGTGCCAGCAGCGCGACGGCTGAAGCTTTCTTT. Amino acid sequence: CASSATAEAFF. This chain joins TRBV5-4 and TRBJ1-1, with no clear D. Germline V gives CDR1 SGHNT, CDR2 YYREEE (reference sequence). The V end lost 4 bases, the J end lost 6 bases, and 7 bases lay between the germline ends. The CDR3 is 11 residues long.

V is TRBV19 and J is TRBJ2-1; the D gene could be TRBD1 or TRBD2 (5 bases each). The germline CDR1 and CDR2 sequences are LNHDA and SQIVND (reference sequence). This CDR3 contains 18 residues. Between the trimmed V and J ends, which lost 2 bases and 9 bases, there was a span of 26 bases. The CDR3 coding sequence is TGTGCCAGTAGTATACCTAATCGGGCAGGGACGAGATCCGGTGAGCAGTTCTTC. This codes for CASSIPNRAGTRSGEQFF. Based on the CDR3 plus reference TRBV19 and TRBJ2-1, the full variable domain is DGGITQSPKYLFRKEGQNVTLSCEQNLNHDAMYWYRQDPGQGLRLIYYSQIVNDFQKGDIAEGYSVSREKKESFPLTVTSAQKNPTAFYLCASSIPNRAGTRSGEQFFGPGTRLTVL.

V is TRBV20-1 and J is TRBJ2-7; D gene unclear. The ends were cut back, 5 bases at V and 2 bases at J, with 7 bases in the middle. CDR3 size: 11 residues. Per the germline V gene, CDR1 is DFQATT and CDR2 is SNEGSKA (reference sequence). The CDR3 loop reads CSAGPTYEQYF. In nucleotides, the CDR3 is TGCAGTGCTGGACCTACCTACGAGCAGTACTTC.

V usage is TRBV2 and J usage is TRBJ1-3; the D gene is possibly TRBD1 (6 bases). Germline V gives CDR1 SNHLY, CDR2 FYNNEI. V lost 6 bases and J lost 5, with 20 bases in between. This CDR3 is built from 16 residues. The CDR3 sequence is CASSEQGTQLRNTIYF. The CDR3 nucleotides are TGTGCCAGCAGCGAACAGGGTACTCAGCTGCGAAACACCATATATTTT.

The chain combines TRBV11-2 with TRBJ2-3; D gene unclear. Germline CDR1 is SGHAT and CDR2 is FQNNGV. V shed 3 bases and J shed 1 base, with 8 bases lying between them. The CDR3 is 14 amino acids. Here the CDR3 reads CASSFTRGTDTQYF. The CDR3 bases are TGTGCCAGCAGCTTTACCCGGGGCACAGATACGCAGTATTTT.

This rearrangement joins TRBV28 to TRBJ2-7; 11 positions agree with TRBD2. Germline V lookup: CDR1 MDHEN, CDR2 SYDVKM. After removal of 6 bases from V and 7 bases from J, the junction contained 17 bases not matched to a gene. The length of the CDR3 is 17 residues. The CDR3 spells CASRESGGLAGGPEQYF. In DNA, the CDR3 is TGTGCCAGCAGGGAATCAGGGGGCCTAGCGGGAGGCCCTGAGCAGTACTTC.

V is TRBV14 and J is TRBJ2-7, with D possibly TRBD2 on 6 matching bases. The CDR3 spans 16 residues. Germline CDR1 and CDR2: SGHDN and FVKESK. V was clipped by 3 bases and J by 2 bases, with 17 bases between them. CDR3 in amino acids: CASSQRGKDGAYEQYF. The CDR3 DNA reads TGTGCCAGCAGCCAGCGGGGAAAGGACGGTGCCTACGAGCAGTACTTC.

The V gene is TRBV6-1, the J gene TRBJ1-5; D gene ambiguous. The CDR3 runs to 13 residues. V lost 7 bases, J lost 4 bases, and 11 bases lay in between. CDR1 and CDR2 (germline): MNHNS, SASEGT. DNA of the CDR3: TGTGCCAGCACCGGACGGATGAATCAGCCCCAGCATTTT. Protein product: CASTGRMNQPQHF.